Given below is one TCR beta chain in context. Its antigen remains unknown. The table came from immunoSEQ multiplex PCR; TCRdb's copy has only in-frame clones and leaves some out. The sample contains roughly 120,000 clones, roughly 90% of which appear only once. The data were obtained in a study of cytomegalovirus exposure and HLA in healthy donors. Study outcomes and limitations: Investigators reported 150 to 200 TCR beta chains as tied to cytomegalovirus.

CDR3 size: 12 residues. V was trimmed by 3 bases and J by 8 bases, leaving 13 bases between them. Germline assignment: CDR1 GTSNPN and CDR2 SVGIG (reference sequence). The J gene is TRBJ1-2, the V gene TRBV30; no clear D gene. This clonotype originated in a woman aged 18-30 years in good health and CMV-seronegative. Sequencing input: PBMCs. Here the CDR3 reads CAWRRAKEGYTF. The CDR3 DNA is TGTGCCTGGAGGAGGGCAAAGGAGGGCTACACCTTC.